The clone carrying this TCR beta chain is called medium-sized based on its frequency. Its antigen is not known. This entry belongs to a study of CD8 T cells in cerebrospinal fluid in Alzheimer's disease. Study observations and caveats: No causal link between EBV and Alzheimer's follows from EBV-specific cerebrospinal fluid TCRs, authors warned. Versus healthy subjects, Alzheimer's patients more often had clones of at least 3%.

The CDR3 extends over 15 amino acids. CDR1 is SEHNR, CDR2 FQNEAQ, per germline (reference sequence). One entry per CDR3 protein, without DNA, is what TCRdb gives after re-calling the 10x single-cell sequencing reads. This table lists 1,000 or so distinct CDR3 sequences. V is TRBV7-9 and J is TRBJ2-2; TCRdb's assignment of TRBD1 cannot be checked, as there is no DNA. This sequence was found in a human donor in good health. The sample consisted of cerebrospinal fluid. This chain's CDR3 is CASSSTGLVAGELFF.